The clone carrying this TCR beta chain has just a few counts. The sample originates from a study of cytomegalovirus exposure and HLA in healthy donors. The PCR contained 60 Vbeta and 13 Jbeta primers. Sequencing used immunoSEQ multiplex PCR; TCRdb keeps in-frame clones, though not all of them. Of about 100,000 clones listed, around 74% were seen once; the top ten hold under 7.5%. Trimming at V came to 5 bases and at J to 0 bases, leaving 10 bases not matched to a gene. This CDR3 is 17 amino acids long. Germline CDR1 reads LNHDA; CDR2 reads SQIVND (reference sequence). The clonotype was recovered from a man in his fifties or sixties in good health and CMV-seropositive. The material sequenced was PBMCs. The gene calls are TRBV19 and TRBJ1-2; 9 bases line up with TRBD1. Here the CDR3 reads CASSPGTGTLSNYGYTF. Written as DNA, the CDR3 is TGTGCCAGTAGTCCGGGGACAGGGACCCTTTCTAACTATGGCTACACCTTC.